The rows below give T cell receptor beta chains drawn from one sample of a study of cytomegalovirus exposure and HLA in healthy donors. TCRdb's copy holds only in-frame clones and misses some; the assay was immunoSEQ multiplex PCR. Here the sample spans about 200,000 clones, approximately 87% being singletons. Input material: PBMCs. Receptor source: a young woman in good health and CMV-seronegative. Both conserved end residues are part of each CDR3.

TRBV2	TRBJ2-4	14	CASISGLGVNIQYF
TRBV7-9	TRBJ2-5	16	CASSLAASRDQETQYF
TRBV11-2	TRBJ2-3	16	CASSRVSGGSSDTQYF
TRBV19	TRBJ2-7	15	CASSTTSGGAREQYF
TRBV28	TRBJ2-7	15	CATTTVLAGVGEQYF
TRBV6-1	TRBJ2-3	15	CASNTGGAGTDTQYF
TRBV10-2	TRBJ2-5	12	CASRYGSETQYF
TRBV21-1	TRBJ1-1	14	CASSKVQMNTEAFF
TRBV11-2	TRBJ2-2	13	CATLTGVTGELFF
TRBV30	TRBJ2-7	14	CAWTPRGREYEQYF